The TCR beta chain under discussion was sequenced for a study of blood T cells in healthy people across ages. Study-level information: Template switching captured about one barcoded beta molecule per two T cells. Study findings and constraints: The CMV status of each donor remained undetermined, and this could have confounded shifts in expanded clonotypes.

The CDR3 sequence is 16 residues long. CDR1 DFQATT and CDR2 SNEGSKA come from the germline V gene (reference sequence). The authors ran a second PCR of about 6 to 12 cycles using a sample-barcoded 5' primer and a J-beta primer mix. Each CDR3 protein gets one entry after TCRdb re-called the 5' RACE reads with MiXCR. The table lists hundreds of thousands of distinct CDR3 sequences, roughly 21% of them singletons. About this clonotype: Its cognate antigen is unknown.

The rearrangement links TRBV20-1 to TRBJ2-5; 11 bases agree with TRBD2. The DNA end is more similar to TRBJ2-7, so the J call may be wrong. The TCR originated in a man between 70 and 80 years old in good health. The sample comprised blood. In DNA form, the CDR3 reads TGCAGTGCTAGAGATCCAGGGACTAGCGGTATTTACGAGCAGTACTTC. Translated: CSARDPGTSGIYEQYF.